This T cell receptor beta chain stems from a study of blood T cells in healthy people across ages. Alongside a J-beta primer mix, a sample-barcoded 5' primer served in a second PCR lasting about 7 to 12 cycles. Each CDR3 protein gets one entry after TCRdb re-called the 5' RACE reads with MiXCR. Of 630,000 or so distinct CDR3 sequences listed, about 34% are singletons. Caucasian, healthy and from Russia, the donors were aged between about 6 and 90. PBMCs, at least 7 million per sample, were isolated. Between the trimmed V and J ends, which lost 6 bases and 3 bases, there was a span of 18 bases. The CDR3 runs 15 residues.

This clonotype originated in a woman of 80 years or more in good health. The sequenced sample was blood. The chain couples TRBV12-3 or TRBV12-4 to TRBJ2-7, with D perhaps matching TRBD1 or TRBD2 (5 bases each). CDR3 region: CASSRWGTAGYEQYF. CDR3 bases: TGTGCCAGCAGCCGATGGGGGACGGCCGGCTACGAGCAGTACTTC.